This T cell receptor beta chain is drawn from a study of blood T cells in healthy people across ages. Whole-study results and caveats: One million T cells yielded diversity estimates that were considered underestimates.

The CDR3 is 16 residues long. A second about 7 to 12 cycle PCR used barcoded and J-beta primers. TCRdb re-called the 5' RACE reads with MiXCR, one entry per CDR3 protein. The data show 2 million or so distinct CDR3 sequences, approximately 50% seen once. This clonotype showed up just a few times. Its antigen remains unknown. Per-sample PBMC isolation yielded at least 6 million cells. The sequence came from a middle-aged woman in good health. The V call is TRBV21-1, the J call TRBJ2-1; TRBD1, the table's D call, was not compared with the DNA. TRBV21-1 is labeled a pseudogene. Source material: blood. CDR3: CASSKSPGRTTNEQFF. The CDR3 DNA sequence: TGTGCCAGCAGCAAGTCCCCGGGACGGACGACCAATGAGCAGTTCTTC.